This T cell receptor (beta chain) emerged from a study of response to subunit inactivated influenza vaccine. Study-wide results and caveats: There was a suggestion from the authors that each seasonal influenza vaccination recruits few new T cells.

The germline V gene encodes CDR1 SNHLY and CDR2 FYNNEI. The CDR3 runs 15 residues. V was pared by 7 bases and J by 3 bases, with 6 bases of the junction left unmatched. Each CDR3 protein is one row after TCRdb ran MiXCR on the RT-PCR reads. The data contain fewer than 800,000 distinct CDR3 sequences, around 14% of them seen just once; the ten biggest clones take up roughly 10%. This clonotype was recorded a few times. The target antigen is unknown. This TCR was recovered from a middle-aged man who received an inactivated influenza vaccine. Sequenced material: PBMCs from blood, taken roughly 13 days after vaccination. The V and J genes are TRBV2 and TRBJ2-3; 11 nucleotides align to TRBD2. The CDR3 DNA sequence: TGTGCCAGCATACTACTAGCGGGGGTGACAGATACGCAGTATTTT. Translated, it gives CASILLAGVTDTQYF.